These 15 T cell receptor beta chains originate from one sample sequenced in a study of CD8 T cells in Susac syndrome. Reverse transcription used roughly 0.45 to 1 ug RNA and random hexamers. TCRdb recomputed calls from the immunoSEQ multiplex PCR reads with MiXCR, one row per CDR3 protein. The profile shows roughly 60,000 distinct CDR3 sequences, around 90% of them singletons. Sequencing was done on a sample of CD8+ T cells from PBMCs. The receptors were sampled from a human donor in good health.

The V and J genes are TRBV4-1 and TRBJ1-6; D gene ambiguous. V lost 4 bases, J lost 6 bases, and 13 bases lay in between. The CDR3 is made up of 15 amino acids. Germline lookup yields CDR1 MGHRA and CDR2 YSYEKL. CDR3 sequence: CASSLREGSNSPLHF. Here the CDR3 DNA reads TGCGCCAGCAGCCTTAGAGAGGGCAGTAATTCACCCCTCCACTTT.

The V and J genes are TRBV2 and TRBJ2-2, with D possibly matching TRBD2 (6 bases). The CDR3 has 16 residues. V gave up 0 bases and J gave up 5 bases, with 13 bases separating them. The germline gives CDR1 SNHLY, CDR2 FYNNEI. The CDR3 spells CASSEAGGVNTGELFF. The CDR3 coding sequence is TGTGCCAGCAGTGAAGCCGGGGGTGTTAATACCGGGGAGCTGTTTTTT. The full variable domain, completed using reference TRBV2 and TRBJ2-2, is EPEVTQTPSHQVTQMGQEVILRCVPISNHLYFYWYRQILGQKVEFLVSFYNNEISEKSEIFDDQFSVERPDGSNFTLKIRSTKLEDSAMYFCASSEAGGVNTGELFFGEGSRLTVL.

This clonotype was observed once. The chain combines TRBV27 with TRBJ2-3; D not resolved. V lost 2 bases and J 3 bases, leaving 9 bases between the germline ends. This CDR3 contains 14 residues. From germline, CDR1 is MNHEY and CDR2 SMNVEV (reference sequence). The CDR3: CASSLVKGTDTQYF. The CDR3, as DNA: TGTGCCAGCAGTTTAGTAAAGGGAACAGATACGCAGTATTTT.

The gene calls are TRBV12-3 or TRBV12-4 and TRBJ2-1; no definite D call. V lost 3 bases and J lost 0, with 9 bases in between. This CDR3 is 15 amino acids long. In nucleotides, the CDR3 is TGTGCCAGCAGTTTTAGCACGAGCTCCTACAATGAGCAGTTCTTC. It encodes CASSFSTSSYNEQFF.

The CDR3 reads CSVEWGFGYGYTF. The CDR3 nucleotides are TGCAGCGTTGAGTGGGGATTCGGCTATGGCTACACCTTC. The rearrangement uses TRBV29-1 and TRBJ1-2, with D hard to call. The CDR3 covers 13 residues. Per germline, CDR1 SQVTM and CDR2 ANQGSEA. The germline V and J ends were trimmed by 3 bases and 4 bases, with 12 bases remaining between them.

The CDR3 loop reads CASEVGWGYQETQYF. Here the CDR3 DNA reads TGTGCCAGCGAGGTGGGGTGGGGGTACCAAGAGACCCAGTACTTC. The chain is built from TRBV3-1 and TRBJ2-5; TRBD1 or TRBD2 may be the D gene (5 bases each). The CDR3 is 15 amino acids. Germline values: CDR1 LGHDT, CDR2 YNNKEL (reference sequence). The V and J ends lost 8 bases and 0 bases respectively, with 16 bases between them.

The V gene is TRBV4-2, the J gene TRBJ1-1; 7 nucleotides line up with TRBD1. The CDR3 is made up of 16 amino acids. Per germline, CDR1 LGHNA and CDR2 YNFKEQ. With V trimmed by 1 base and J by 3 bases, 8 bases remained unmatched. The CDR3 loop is CASSQVAGGKDTEAFF. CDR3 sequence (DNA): TGTGCCAGCAGCCAAGTGGCAGGGGGGAAGGACACTGAAGCTTTCTTT.

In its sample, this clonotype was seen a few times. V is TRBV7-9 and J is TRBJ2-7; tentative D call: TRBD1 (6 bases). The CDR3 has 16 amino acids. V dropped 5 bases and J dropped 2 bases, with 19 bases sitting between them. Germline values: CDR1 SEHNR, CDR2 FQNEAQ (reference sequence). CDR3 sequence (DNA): TGTGCCAGCAGCACTGCCTCGGGACACCAAACCTACGAGCAGTACTTC. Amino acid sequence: CASSTASGHQTYEQYF. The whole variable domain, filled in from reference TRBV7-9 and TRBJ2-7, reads DTGVSQNPRHKITKRGQNVTFRCDPISEHNRLYWYRQTLGQGPEFLTYFQNEAQLEKSRLLSDRFSAERPKGSFSTLEIQRTEQGDSAMYLCASSTASGHQTYEQYFGPGTRLTVT.

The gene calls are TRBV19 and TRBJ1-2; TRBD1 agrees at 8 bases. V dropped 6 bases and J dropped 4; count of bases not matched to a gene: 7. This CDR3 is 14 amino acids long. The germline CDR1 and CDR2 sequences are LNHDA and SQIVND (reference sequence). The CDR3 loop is CASSEDRVRYGYTF. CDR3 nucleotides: TGTGCCAGTAGCGAGGACAGGGTCCGCTATGGCTACACCTTC.

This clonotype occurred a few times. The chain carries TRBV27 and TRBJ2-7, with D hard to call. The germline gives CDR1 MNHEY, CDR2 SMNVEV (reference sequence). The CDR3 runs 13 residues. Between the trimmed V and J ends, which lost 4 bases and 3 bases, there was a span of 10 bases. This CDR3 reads CASSWAVDYEQYF. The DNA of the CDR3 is TGTGCCAGCAGTTGGGCAGTCGACTACGAGCAGTACTTC.

The CDR3 region is CASSQDTGWSEQYF. The CDR3 DNA is TGTGCCAGCAGCCAAGATACAGGGTGGTCGGAGCAGTACTTC. The genes are TRBV14 and TRBJ2-7; D may be TRBD1 (6 bases). CDR1 and CDR2 from the germline V gene are SGHDN and FVKESK. The CDR3 is 14 residues long. The V end lost 0 bases, the J end lost 7 bases, and 13 bases lay between the germline ends.

The CDR3 loop is CASSLFPFLGGQGTYEQYF. As DNA, the CDR3 is TGTGCCAGCAGCTTATTCCCTTTCCTAGGAGGACAGGGCACCTACGAGCAGTACTTC. This chain uses TRBV7-6 with TRBJ2-7, with 8 bases aligning to TRBD1. V lost 2 bases to trimming and J lost 2 bases; unmatched junction nucleotides: 17. The CDR3 spans 19 residues. Germline V gene lookup returns CDR1 SGHVS and CDR2 FNYEAQ.

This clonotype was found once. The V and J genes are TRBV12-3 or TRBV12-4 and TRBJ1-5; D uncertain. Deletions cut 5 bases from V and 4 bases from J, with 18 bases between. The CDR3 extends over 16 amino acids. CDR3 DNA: TGTGCCAGCAGTCCCGGGTCGAGCGACTCAAATCAGCCCCAGCATTTT. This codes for CASSPGSSDSNQPQHF.

The CDR3 region is CASSLPGAEEQYF. The CDR3 DNA reads as TGCGCCAGCAGCCTTCCAGGGGCGGAAGAGCAGTACTTC. This chain uses TRBV4-1 with TRBJ2-7; tentatively, D is TRBD1 (6 bases). Trimming cost V 4 bases and J 7 bases, with 14 bases left between them. Germline values: CDR1 MGHRA, CDR2 YSYEKL. The CDR3 has 13 amino acids.

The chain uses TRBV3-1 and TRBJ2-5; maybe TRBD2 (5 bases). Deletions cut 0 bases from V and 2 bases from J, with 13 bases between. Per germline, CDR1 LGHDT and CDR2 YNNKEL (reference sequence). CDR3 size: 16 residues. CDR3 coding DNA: TGTGCCAGCAGCCAAGATCGGGAAGGGAGTCAAGAGACCCAGTACTTC. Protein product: CASSQDREGSQETQYF.